This T cell receptor beta chain was captured in a study of neurological immune-mediated disorders. Overall study findings and caveats: Multiple sclerosis was found to have the least TCR clonal expansion, below healthy controls, and HTLV-1-associated myelopathy the most. Clinical and MRI features did not associate with the cluster found in multiple sclerosis patients.

The team produced cDNA through 5'RACE using 10-nucleotide random UMIs. In TCRdb, the 5' RACE reads were re-called with MiXCR into one record per CDR3 protein. Of 50,000 or so distinct CDR3 sequences in the sample, more than 3% were seen once. Note on this clonotype: Its antigen is as yet unknown.

Sequencing used PBMCs. The receptor was isolated from a man under 40 with multiple sclerosis.

CDR3 sequence (DNA): TGTGCCAGCTCACCGGGGCAGAATAGCAATCAGCCCCAGCATTTT. Residues: CASSPGQNSNQPQHF. The chain couples TRBV18 to TRBJ1-5, with D possibly being TRBD1 (5 bases). The CDR3 consists of 15 residues. CDR1 is KGHSH, CDR2 LQKENI, per germline. Trimming left V 3 bases short and J 0 bases short, with 9 bases between.